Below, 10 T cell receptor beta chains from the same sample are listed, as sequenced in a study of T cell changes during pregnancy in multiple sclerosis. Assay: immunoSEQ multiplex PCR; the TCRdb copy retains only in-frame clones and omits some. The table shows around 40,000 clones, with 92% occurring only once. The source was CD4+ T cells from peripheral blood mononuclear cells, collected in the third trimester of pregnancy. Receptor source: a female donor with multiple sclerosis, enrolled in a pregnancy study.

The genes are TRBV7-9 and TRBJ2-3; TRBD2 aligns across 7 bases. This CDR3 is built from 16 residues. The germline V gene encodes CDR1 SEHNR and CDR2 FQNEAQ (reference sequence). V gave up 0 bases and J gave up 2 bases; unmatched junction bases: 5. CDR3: CASSLALAENTDTQYF. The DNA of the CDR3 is TGTGCCAGCAGCTTAGCCCTAGCGGAGAACACAGATACGCAGTATTTT.

CDR3 amino acids: CSAVRVARTTSTDTQYF. The CDR3 DNA follows: TGCAGCGCTGTCCGGGTCGCGCGGACAACCTCCACAGATACGCAGTATTTT. The chain joins TRBV29-1 to TRBJ2-3, with D possibly TRBD1 on 5 matching bases. Germline V lookup: CDR1 SQVTM, CDR2 ANQGSEA. Trimming cost V 7 bases and J 2 bases, with 25 bases left between them. The CDR3 contains 17 residues.

CDR3 DNA sequence: TGTGCCAGCAGCCCGCCCGGGAGTCTGGATGGCTACACCTTC. It codes for CASSPPGSLDGYTF. The chain couples TRBV7-2 to TRBJ1-2; D is unresolved. V lost 5 bases to trimming and J lost 6 bases, with 16 bases between them. CDR3 length: 14 amino acids. Germline assignment: CDR1 SGHTA and CDR2 FQGNSA.

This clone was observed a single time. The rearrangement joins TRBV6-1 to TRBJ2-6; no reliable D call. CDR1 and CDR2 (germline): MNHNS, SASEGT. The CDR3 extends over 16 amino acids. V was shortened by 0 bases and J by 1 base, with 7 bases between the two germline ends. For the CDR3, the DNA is TGTGCCAGCAGTGAAGCAGCGTGGTCTGGGGCCAACGTCCTGACTTTC. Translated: CASSEAAWSGANVLTF.

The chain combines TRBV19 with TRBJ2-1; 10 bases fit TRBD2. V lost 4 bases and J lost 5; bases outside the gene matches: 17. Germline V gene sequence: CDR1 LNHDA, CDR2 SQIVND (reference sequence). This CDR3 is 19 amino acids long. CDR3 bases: TGTGCCAGTAGTAGAGGGGATACTAGCGGGACCGGATTCAACAATGAGCAGTTCTTC. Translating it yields CASSRGDTSGTGFNNEQFF.

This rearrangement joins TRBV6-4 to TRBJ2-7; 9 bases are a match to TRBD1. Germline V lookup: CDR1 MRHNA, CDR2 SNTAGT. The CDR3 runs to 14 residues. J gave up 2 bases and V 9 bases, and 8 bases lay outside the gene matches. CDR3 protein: CASGQGTSPYEQYF. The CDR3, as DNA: TGTGCCAGTGGACAGGGGACCTCTCCCTACGAGCAGTACTTC.

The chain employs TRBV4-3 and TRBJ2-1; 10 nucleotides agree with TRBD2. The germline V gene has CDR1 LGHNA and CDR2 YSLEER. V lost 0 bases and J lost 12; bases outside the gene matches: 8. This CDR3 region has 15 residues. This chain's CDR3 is CASSQEGTSAEGQFF. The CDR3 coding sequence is TGCGCCAGCAGCCAAGAGGGGACTAGCGCCGAAGGGCAGTTCTTC.

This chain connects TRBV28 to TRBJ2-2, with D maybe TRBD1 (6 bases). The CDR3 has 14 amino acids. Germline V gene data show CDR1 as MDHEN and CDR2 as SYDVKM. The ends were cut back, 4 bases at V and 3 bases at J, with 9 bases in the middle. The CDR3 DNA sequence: TGTGCCAGCAGTTCTCCAGGGGACACCGGGGAGCTGTTTTTT. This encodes CASSSPGDTGELFF.

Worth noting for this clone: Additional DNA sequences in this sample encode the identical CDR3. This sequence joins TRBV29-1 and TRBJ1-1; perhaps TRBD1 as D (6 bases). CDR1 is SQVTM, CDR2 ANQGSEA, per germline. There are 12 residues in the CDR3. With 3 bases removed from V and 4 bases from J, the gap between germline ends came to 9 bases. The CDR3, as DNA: TGCAGCGTTGAGAGGGGGGGCACTGAAGCTTTCTTT. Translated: CSVERGGTEAFF.

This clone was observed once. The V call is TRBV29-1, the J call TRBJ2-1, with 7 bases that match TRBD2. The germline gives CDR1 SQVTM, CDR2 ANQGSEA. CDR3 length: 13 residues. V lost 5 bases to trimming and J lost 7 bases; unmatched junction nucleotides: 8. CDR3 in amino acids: CSVSSGLVNEQFF. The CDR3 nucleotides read TGCAGCGTTTCTTCCGGACTAGTAAATGAGCAGTTCTTC.